This TCR beta chain appears in the sequencing data of a study of low-dose radiotherapy and immunotherapy resistance in tumors. Turning to this clonotype: This is likely an artifact of a read error, given a far larger clone one base away.

This sample's time point: after trial treatment. Stated treatment: LDRT plus nivolumab, ipilimumab, low-dose cyclophosphamide and aspirin (RACIN trial). V gave up 2 bases and J gave up 7 bases; unmatched junction bases: 11. CDR1 MNHGY and CDR2 SAAAGT come from the germline V gene. The CDR3 consists of 15 residues. TRAV- and TRBV-specific primers primed first-strand cDNA, covering alpha and beta chains. A constant-region primer paired with the V-primer adapter amplified TCRs over about 18 PCR cycles. Each CDR3 protein is one row after TCRdb ran MiXCR on the reads. This table holds about 39,000 distinct CDR3 sequences, about 20% found once.

Sequenced here: PBMCs, sampled after low-dose radiotherapy plus immunotherapy. This clonotype was sampled from a female donor with ovarian cancer. The chain uses TRBV6-8 and TRBJ2-7; 7 bases are a match to TRBD2. CDR3 in amino acids: CASSYRGSSYNEQYF. DNA for the CDR3: TGTGCCAGCAGTTACCGCGGGAGCTCCTACAATGAGCAGTACTTC.